A selection of T cell receptor beta chains follows, all from one sample in a study of T cells after yellow fever vaccination. MiXCR, run by TCRdb on the 5' RACE reads, gives a single entry per CDR3 protein. The sample holds 110,000 to 150,000 distinct CDR3 sequences; 5% to 8% are singletons and the top ten take about 0.6%. Source: CD4+ T cells sorted from PBMCs, taken 10 days after the yellow fever booster vaccination. Source of these receptors: a man younger than 45 who received the YFV17D yellow fever vaccine. The CDR3 runs from the conserved cysteine through the conserved F or W. The D gene is left open where the match is weak. Not all rows give a size; the values are once, few, many and, for expanded clones, a class.

j_gene,abundance,v_gene,d_gene,CDR3aa,CDR3nt
TRBJ1-4,many,TRBV15,TRBD1,CATGQGGFQDEKLFF,TGTGCCACCGGACAGGGTGGTTTTCAGGATGAAAAACTGTTTTTT
TRBJ1-5,.,TRBV28,.,CASSTLGGGRNQPQHF,TGTGCCAGCAGTACCCTCGGGGGGGGGCGCAATCAGCCCCAGCATTTT
TRBJ2-5,many,TRBV5-6,TRBD2,CASSLAGDKETQYF,TGTGCCAGCAGCTTAGCGGGAGATAAAGAGACCCAGTACTTC
TRBJ2-7,many,TRBV6-5,.,CAVRAGQGEQYF,TGTGCCGTCCGGGCCGGCCAAGGCGAGCAGTACTTC
TRBJ2-3,many,TRBV7-6,TRBD2,CASSFSGISTDTQYF,TGTGCCAGCAGCTTTAGCGGGATTAGCACAGATACGCAGTATTTT
TRBJ2-7,many,TRBV3-1,.,CASSQEVSDSYEQYF,TGTGCCAGCAGCCAAGAAGTAAGCGACAGTTACGAGCAGTACTTC
TRBJ1-2,many,TRBV4-1,.,CASSQEPGRSYGYTF,TGCGCCAGCAGCCAAGAGCCGGGACGCAGCTATGGCTACACCTTC
TRBJ2-5,many,TRBV12-3/TRBV12-4,.,CASSLQGPQETQYF,TGTGCCAGCAGTTTACAGGGGCCCCAAGAGACCCAGTACTTC
TRBJ2-1,many,TRBV5-1,.,CASSRGRGDPYNEQFF,TGCGCCAGCAGCAGGGGGAGGGGGGATCCCTACAATGAGCAGTTCTTC
TRBJ2-4,many,TRBV29-1,TRBD1,CSAPIKTGAAKNIQYF,TGCAGCGCCCCAATCAAGACAGGGGCGGCCAAAAACATTCAGTACTTC
TRBJ2-7,many,TRBV6-5,TRBD1,CASTSGQGSYEQYF,TGTGCCAGCACCTCGGGACAGGGTTCCTACGAGCAGTACTTC
TRBJ2-3,.,TRBV19,TRBD2,CASTPRPSGADTQYF,TGTGCCAGTACCCCGAGGCCTAGCGGCGCAGATACGCAGTATTTT
TRBJ1-5,few,TRBV7-2,.,CASSLESTSRQPQHF,TGTGCCAGCAGCTTAGAATCGACATCTAGGCAGCCCCAGCATTTT
TRBJ2-5,few,TRBV5-4,.,CASSLPTNQETQYF,TGTGCCAGCAGCTTGCCGACCAACCAAGAGACCCAGTACTTC
TRBJ2-1,few,TRBV19,TRBD1,CASKLTRTGVTRNEQFF,TGTGCCAGTAAATTAACCAGGACAGGGGTAACTCGGAATGAGCAGTTCTTC
TRBJ2-3,many,TRBV5-1,.,CASYLTGAVRDTQYF,TGCGCCAGCTACCTTACCGGTGCCGTTCGGGATACGCAGTATTTT
TRBJ1-5,many,TRBV4-2,.,CASSPRRGQPQHF,TGTGCCAGCAGCCCCCGACGAGGTCAGCCCCAGCATTTT
TRBJ2-7,many,TRBV4-2,TRBD2,CASSQDQASGSYEQYF,TGTGCCAGCAGCCAAGACCAGGCTAGCGGCTCCTACGAGCAGTACTTC
TRBJ2-6,.,TRBV20-1,.,CSSHRVETGANVLTF,TGCAGTTCCCACAGGGTCGAGACTGGGGCCAACGTCCTGACTTTC
TRBJ1-5,many,TRBV7-8,.,CASSAGDNQPQHF,TGTGCCAGCAGCGCGGGGGACAATCAGCCCCAGCATTTT
TRBJ1-2,many,TRBV6-5,TRBD1,CATHAGQGYFYTF,TGTGCCACCCACGCGGGACAGGGGTATTTTTACACCTTC
TRBJ2-1,many,TRBV18,.,CASSRQGAYNEQFF,TGTGCCAGCTCAAGACAAGGGGCCTACAATGAGCAGTTCTTC
TRBJ2-1,many,TRBV20-1,TRBD1,CSVQGNEQFF,TGCAGTGTACAGGGGAATGAGCAGTTCTTC
TRBJ2-7,many,TRBV4-3,.,CASSQRGVSIYEQYF,TGCGCCAGCAGCCAACGCGGGGTATCGATCTACGAGCAGTACTTC
TRBJ2-1,.,TRBV20-1,.,CCASPLTGLAFNEQFF,TGCTGTGCTAGTCCCCTGACAGGCCTGGCCTTCAATGAGCAGTTCTTC
TRBJ2-7,many,TRBV4-3,.,CASSQGGGGYEQYF,TGCGCCAGCAGCCAAGGGGGTGGTGGGTACGAGCAGTACTTC
TRBJ2-2,.,TRBV6-2/TRBV6-3,.,CASSYSMGVTGELFF,TGTGCCAGCAGTTACTCGATGGGGGTCACCGGGGAGCTGTTTTTT
TRBJ2-2,many,TRBV12-3/TRBV12-4,TRBD2,CASSKLSGGGTGELFF,TGTGCCAGCAGCAAACTTAGCGGGGGAGGGACCGGGGAGCTGTTTTTT
TRBJ2-4,.,TRBV5-1,TRBD1,CASSSGQGAELEYF,TGCGCCAGCAGCTCGGGACAGGGGGCAGAGTTGGAGTACTTC
TRBJ2-1,many,TRBV6-5,TRBD2,CASSYVAGGINEQFF,TGTGCCAGCAGTTACGTAGCGGGAGGGATCAATGAGCAGTTCTTC
TRBJ2-1,many,TRBV25-1,TRBD2,CASSESGTSGSSEQFF,TGTGCCAGCAGTGAATCAGGGACTAGCGGGAGTAGTGAGCAGTTCTTC
TRBJ2-7,many,TRBV12-3/TRBV12-4,.,CASSHPTGDEQYF,TGTGCCAGCAGTCACCCGACCGGTGACGAGCAGTACTTC
TRBJ2-1,many,TRBV5-1,.,CASSSRPIQGRNNEQFF,TGCGCCAGCAGCTCTCGACCGATACAGGGGAGGAACAATGAGCAGTTCTTC
TRBJ2-1,many,TRBV4-2,TRBD2,CASSQDRLAGVSEQFF,TGTGCCAGCAGCCAAGATAGGCTAGCGGGAGTTAGTGAGCAGTTCTTC
TRBJ2-1,.,TRBV7-2,TRBD2,CASSKTSGRFDEQFF,TGTGCCAGCAGCAAGACTAGCGGGAGGTTTGATGAGCAGTTCTTC